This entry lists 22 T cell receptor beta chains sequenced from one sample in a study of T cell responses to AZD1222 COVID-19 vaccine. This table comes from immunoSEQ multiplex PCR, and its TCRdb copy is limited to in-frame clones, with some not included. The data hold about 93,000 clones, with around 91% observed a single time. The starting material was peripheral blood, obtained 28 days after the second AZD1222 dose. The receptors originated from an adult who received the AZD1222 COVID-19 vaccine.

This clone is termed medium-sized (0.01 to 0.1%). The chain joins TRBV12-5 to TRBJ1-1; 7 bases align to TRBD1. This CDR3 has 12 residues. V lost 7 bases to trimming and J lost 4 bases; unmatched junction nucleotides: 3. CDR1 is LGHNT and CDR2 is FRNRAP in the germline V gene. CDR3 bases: TGTGCTAGTGTCAACAGGGGCACTGAAGCTTTCTTT. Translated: CASVNRGTEAFF.

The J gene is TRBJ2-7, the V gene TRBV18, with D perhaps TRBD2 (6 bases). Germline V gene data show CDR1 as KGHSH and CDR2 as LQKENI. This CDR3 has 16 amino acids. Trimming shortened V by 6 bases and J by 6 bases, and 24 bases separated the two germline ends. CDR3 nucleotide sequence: TGTGCCAGCTCCCTCACCCAATTCCTATTGGGGGGCGAGCAGTACTTC. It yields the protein CASSLTQFLLGGEQYF.

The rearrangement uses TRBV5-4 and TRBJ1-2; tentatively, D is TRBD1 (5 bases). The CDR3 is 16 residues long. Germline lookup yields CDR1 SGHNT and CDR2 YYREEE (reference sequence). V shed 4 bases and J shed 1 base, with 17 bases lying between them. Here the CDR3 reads CASSAGHDTFNYGYTF. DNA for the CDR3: TGTGCCAGCAGCGCCGGACACGACACATTTAACTATGGCTACACCTTC.

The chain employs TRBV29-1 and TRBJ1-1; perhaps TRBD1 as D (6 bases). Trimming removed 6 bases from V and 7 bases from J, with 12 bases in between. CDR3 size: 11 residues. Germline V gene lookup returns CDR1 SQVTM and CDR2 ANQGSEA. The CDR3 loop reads CSVGHSNEAFF. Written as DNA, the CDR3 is TGCAGCGTGGGACATTCGAATGAAGCTTTCTTT.

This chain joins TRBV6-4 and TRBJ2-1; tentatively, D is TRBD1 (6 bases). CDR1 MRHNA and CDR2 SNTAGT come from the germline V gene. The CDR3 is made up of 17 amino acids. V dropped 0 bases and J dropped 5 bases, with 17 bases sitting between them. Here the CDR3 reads CASSDSITTGDHNEQFF. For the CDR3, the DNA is TGTGCCAGCAGTGACTCGATAACGACAGGAGACCACAATGAGCAGTTCTTC.

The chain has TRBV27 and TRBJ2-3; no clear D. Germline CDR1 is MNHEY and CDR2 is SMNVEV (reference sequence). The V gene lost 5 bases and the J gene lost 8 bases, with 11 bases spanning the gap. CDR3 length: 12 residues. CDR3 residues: CASSPRAGTQYF. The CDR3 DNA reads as TGTGCCAGCAGTCCCCGCGCAGGTACGCAGTATTTT.

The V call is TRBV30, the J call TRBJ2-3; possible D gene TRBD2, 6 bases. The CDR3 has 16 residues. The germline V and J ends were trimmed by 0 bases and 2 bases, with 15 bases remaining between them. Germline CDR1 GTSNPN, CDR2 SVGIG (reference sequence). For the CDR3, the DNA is TGTGCCTGGAGTGTATGGGGGGTTGTCCCCACAGATACGCAGTATTTT. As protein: CAWSVWGVVPTDTQYF.

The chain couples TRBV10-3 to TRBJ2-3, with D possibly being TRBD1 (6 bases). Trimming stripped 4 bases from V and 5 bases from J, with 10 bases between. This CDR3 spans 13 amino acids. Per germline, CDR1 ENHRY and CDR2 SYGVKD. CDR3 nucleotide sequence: TGTGCCATCAGTGTGGAACAGGGAGATACGCAGTATTTT. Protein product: CAISVEQGDTQYF.

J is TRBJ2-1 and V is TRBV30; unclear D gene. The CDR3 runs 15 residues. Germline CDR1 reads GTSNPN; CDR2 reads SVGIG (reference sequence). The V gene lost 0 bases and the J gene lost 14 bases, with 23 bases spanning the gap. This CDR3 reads CAWSVRVPSVTGEFF. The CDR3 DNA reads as TGTGCCTGGAGTGTACGCGTCCCGAGTGTCACCGGAGAGTTCTTC.

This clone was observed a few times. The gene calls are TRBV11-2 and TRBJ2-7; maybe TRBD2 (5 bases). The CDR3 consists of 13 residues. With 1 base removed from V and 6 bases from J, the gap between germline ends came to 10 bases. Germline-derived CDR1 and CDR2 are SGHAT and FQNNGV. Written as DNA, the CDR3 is TGTGCCAGCAGCTTAGTCGAGGGCTCCGAGCAGTACTTC. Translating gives CASSLVEGSEQYF.

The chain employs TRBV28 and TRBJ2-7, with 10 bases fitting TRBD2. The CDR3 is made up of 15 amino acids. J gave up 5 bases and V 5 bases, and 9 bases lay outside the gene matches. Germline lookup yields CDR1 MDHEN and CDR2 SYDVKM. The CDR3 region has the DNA TGTGCCAGCAGTACACAGCGGGAGGGCCCGGACGAGCAGTACTTC. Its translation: CASSTQREGPDEQYF.

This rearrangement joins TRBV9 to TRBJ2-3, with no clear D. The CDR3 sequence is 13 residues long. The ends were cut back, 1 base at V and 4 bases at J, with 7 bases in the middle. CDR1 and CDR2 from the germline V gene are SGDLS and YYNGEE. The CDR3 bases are TGTGCCAGCAGCGTAATCTCGTCAGATACGCAGTATTTT. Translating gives CASSVISSDTQYF.

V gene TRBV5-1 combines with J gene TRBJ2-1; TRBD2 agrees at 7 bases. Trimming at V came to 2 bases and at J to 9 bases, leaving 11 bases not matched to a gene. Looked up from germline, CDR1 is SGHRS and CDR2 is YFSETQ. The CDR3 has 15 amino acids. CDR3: CASSFAGAPGGEQFF. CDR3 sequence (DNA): TGCGCCAGCAGCTTCGCGGGAGCTCCGGGTGGTGAGCAGTTCTTC.

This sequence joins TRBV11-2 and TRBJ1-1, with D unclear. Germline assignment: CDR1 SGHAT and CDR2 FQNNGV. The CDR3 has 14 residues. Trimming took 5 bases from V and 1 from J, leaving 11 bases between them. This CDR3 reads CASSPLSGNTEAFF. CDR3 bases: TGTGCCAGCAGCCCATTAAGTGGGAACACTGAAGCTTTCTTT. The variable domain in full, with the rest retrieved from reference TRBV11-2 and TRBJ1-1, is EAGVAQSPRYKIIEKRQSVAFWCNPISGHATLYWYQQILGQGPKLLIQFQNNGVVDDSQLPKDRFSAERLKGVDSTLKIQPAKLEDSAVYLCASSPLSGNTEAFFGQGTRLTVV.

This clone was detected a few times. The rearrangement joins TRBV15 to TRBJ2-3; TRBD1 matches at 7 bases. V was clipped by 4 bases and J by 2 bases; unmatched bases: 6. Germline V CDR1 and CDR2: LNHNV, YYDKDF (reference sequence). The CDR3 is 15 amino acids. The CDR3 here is CATSMGQTTTDTQYF. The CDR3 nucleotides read TGTGCCACCAGCATGGGACAGACAACCACAGATACGCAGTATTTT.

CDR3 loop: CASSDRDSRTGELFF. The CDR3 nucleotides are TGCGCCAGCAGCGATCGGGACAGCCGCACCGGGGAGCTGTTTTTT. This sequence joins TRBV5-1 and TRBJ2-2; 7 nucleotides agree with TRBD1. Trimming at V came to 4 bases and at J to 4 bases, leaving 7 bases not matched to a gene. Per germline, CDR1 SGHRS and CDR2 YFSETQ. CDR3 size: 15 residues.

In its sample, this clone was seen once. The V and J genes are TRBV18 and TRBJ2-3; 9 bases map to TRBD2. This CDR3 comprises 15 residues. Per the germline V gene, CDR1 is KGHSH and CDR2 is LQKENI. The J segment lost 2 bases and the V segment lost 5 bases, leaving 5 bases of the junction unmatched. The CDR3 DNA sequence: TGTGCCAGCTCAGCGGGACTAGCCAACACAGATACGCAGTATTTT. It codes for CASSAGLANTDTQYF.

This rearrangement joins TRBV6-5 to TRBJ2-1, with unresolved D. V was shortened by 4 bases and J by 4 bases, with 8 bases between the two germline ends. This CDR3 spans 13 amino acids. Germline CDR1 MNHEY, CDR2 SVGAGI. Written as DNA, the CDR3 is TGTGCCAGCAGTTTAAACGGTTACAATGAGCAGTTCTTC. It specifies CASSLNGYNEQFF.

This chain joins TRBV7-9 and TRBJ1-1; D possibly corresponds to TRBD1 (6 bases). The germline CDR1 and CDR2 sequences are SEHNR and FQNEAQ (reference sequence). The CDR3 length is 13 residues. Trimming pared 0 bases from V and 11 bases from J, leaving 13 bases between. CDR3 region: CASSLARTDDAFF. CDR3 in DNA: TGTGCCAGCAGCTTAGCGCGGACAGATGATGCTTTCTTT.

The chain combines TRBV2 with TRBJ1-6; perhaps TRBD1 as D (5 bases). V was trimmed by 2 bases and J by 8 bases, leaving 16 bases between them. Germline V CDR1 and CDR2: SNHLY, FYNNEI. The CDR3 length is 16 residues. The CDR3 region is CASSERQGDLDSPLHF. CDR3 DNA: TGTGCCAGCAGTGAACGGCAGGGAGACTTGGATTCACCCCTCCACTTT.

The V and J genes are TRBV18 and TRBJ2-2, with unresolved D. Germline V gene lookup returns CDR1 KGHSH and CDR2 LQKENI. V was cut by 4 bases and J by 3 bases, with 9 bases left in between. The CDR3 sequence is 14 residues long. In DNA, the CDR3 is TGTGCCAGCTCACGGGCTTCCGACACCGGGGAGCTGTTTTTT. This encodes CASSRASDTGELFF. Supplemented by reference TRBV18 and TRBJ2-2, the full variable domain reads NAGVMQNPRHLVRRRGQEARLRCSPMKGHSHVYWYRQLPEEGLKFMVYLQKENIIDESGMPKERFSAEFPKEGPSILRIQQVVRGDSAAYFCASSRASDTGELFFGEGSRLTVL.

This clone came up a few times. CDR3 region: CASSEVPGGSGYEQYF. The CDR3 DNA is TGTGCCAGCAGTGAAGTACCGGGTGGATCCGGCTACGAGCAGTACTTC. The chain links TRBV6-1 to TRBJ2-7; no clear D gene. Trimming removed 1 base from V and 3 bases from J, with 16 bases in between. Germline V gives CDR1 MNHNS, CDR2 SASEGT. The CDR3 loop spans 16 amino acids.